Listed below are T cell receptor beta chains from one sample, sequenced in a study of blood T cell repertoires in COVID-19. Libraries were prepared by immunoSEQ multiplex PCR; TCRdb keeps only in-frame clonotypes and omits some of them. The table lists 110,000 or so clones, over 60% of them singletons, with 7.9% in the top ten. The sample was peripheral blood. These receptors came from a human donor in a cohort sampled during active COVID-19. The CDR3 runs from the conserved cysteine through the conserved F or W. A D gene is named only where the DNA matches it firmly. Clone size appears in some rows only: once, few, many, or a class for an expanded clone.

>-|17|TRBJ2-3|TRBV5-6|TRBD2
TGTGCCAGCAGCTTGAGGACTAGCGAAAAGTCGACAGATACGCAGTATTTT
CASSLRTSEKSTDTQYF
>-|15|TRBJ1-5|TRBV6-1|TRBD1
TGTGCCAGCAGTGAACCCCCGGACAGGGACCAGCCCCAGCATTTT
CASSEPPDRDQPQHF
>-|15|TRBJ2-3|TRBV6-5|TRBD2
TGTGCCAGCACCGGACTAGCGGGACGCACAGATACGCAGTATTTT
CASTGLAGRTDTQYF
>once|15|TRBJ1-3|TRBV7-9|TRBD1
TGTGCCAGCAGCCCAGGGGGAGACTCTGGAAACACCATATATTTT
CASSPGGDSGNTIYF
>few|14|TRBJ2-7|TRBV2|TRBD1
TGTGCCAGCAGTTCACAGGGGTTCACCTACGAGCAGTACTTC
CASSSQGFTYEQYF
>-|16|TRBJ2-7|TRBV2|TRBD1
TGTGCCAGCAGTGCTCCTCCTGACAGGGTTATCTACGAGCAGTACTTC
CASSAPPDRVIYEQYF
>-|16|TRBJ2-1|TRBV5-4|TRBD2
TGTGCCAGCAGCCCCCCTGGACTAGCGGGCAGGAATGAGCAGTTCTTC
CASSPPGLAGRNEQFF
>-|14|TRBJ2-7|TRBV7-9|TRBD1
TGTGCCAGCAGCTTCGGACAGGGATCCTACGAGCAGTACTTC
CASSFGQGSYEQYF
>-|19|TRBJ2-7|TRBV7-9|TRBD2
TGTGCCAGCAGCTTTATTGGGACTAGCGGGGGGTCGCCCCCCTACGAGCAGTACTTC
CASSFIGTSGGSPPYEQYF
>-|13|TRBJ2-7|TRBV19|-
TGTGCCAGTAGTCTACTTCAGGGGCACGAGCAGTACTTC
CASSLLQGHEQYF
>-|12|TRBJ1-3|TRBV30|-
TGTGCCTGGAGTCTAATTGGAAACACCATATATTTT
CAWSLIGNTIYF
>few|15|TRBJ1-1|TRBV19|-
TGTGCCAGTAGTGCTAGGATTCAGGGGTACACTGAAGCTTTCTTT
CASSARIQGYTEAFF
>-|11|TRBJ2-1|TRBV12-3/TRBV12-4|-
TGTGCCAGCGAGGGTTACAATGAGCAGTTCTTC
CASEGYNEQFF
>-|14|TRBJ2-7|TRBV7-6|TRBD2
TGTGCCAGCAGCCTCACCTCGGGGGGCTACGAGCAGTACTTC
CASSLTSGGYEQYF
>-|13|TRBJ1-1|TRBV2|TRBD1
TGTGCCAGCAGTAACAGGGGGGGGACTGAAGCTTTCTTT
CASSNRGGTEAFF
>once|15|TRBJ1-5|TRBV7-2|-
TGTGCCAGCAGCTTAGGGGGAGGGGCGGGTCAGCCCCAGCATTTT
CASSLGGGAGQPQHF
>-|13|TRBJ2-7|TRBV15|-
TGTGCCACCAGCAGGACTGTAGACTACGAGCAGTACTTC
CATSRTVDYEQYF
>-|13|TRBJ1-2|TRBV6-5|-
TGTGCCAGCAGCCAAATACCCACTGATGGCTACACCTTC
CASSQIPTDGYTF
>-|18|TRBJ2-6|TRBV6-1|TRBD1
TGTGCCAGCAGTGGGAGGACAGGGGGGGCCTCTGGGGCCAACGTCCTGACTTTC
CASSGRTGGASGANVLTF
>-|15|TRBJ2-7|TRBV6-5|TRBD1
TGTGCCAGCAGTTACCAGGCAGGGGGCATGGACGAGCAGTACTTC
CASSYQAGGMDEQYF
>-|14|TRBJ2-7|TRBV28|-
TGTGCCAGCAGCTTAAACCTCCAGGGTTCCGAGCAGTACTTC
CASSLNLQGSEQYF
>-|18|TRBJ2-7|TRBV28|-
TGTGCCAGCAGTTTCAGGCTAACTAGAGCGGACCTCTCCTACGAGCAGTACTTC
CASSFRLTRADLSYEQYF
>-|15|TRBJ1-1|TRBV29-1|-
TGCAGCGCTATCGGGGAAGGAGGAATGAACACTGAAGCTTTCTTT
CSAIGEGGMNTEAFF
>-|14|TRBJ1-5|TRBV2|-
TGTGCCAGCTGTTCGGGGAATAGCAATCAGCCCCAGCATTTT
CASCSGNSNQPQHF
>-|17|TRBJ2-7|TRBV11-3|TRBD2
TGTGCCAGCAGCTTAGGACCTAGAGTAGCGGGGGTCAGTGAGCAGTACTTC
CASSLGPRVAGVSEQYF
>-|12|TRBJ2-7|TRBV19|TRBD1
TGTGCCAGTACGGGACAGGGCTACGAGCAGTACTTC
CASTGQGYEQYF
>-|14|TRBJ1-1|TRBV6-5|-
TGTGCCAGCAGCAGGGCGGCGCTAGGTCCTGAAGCTTTCTTT
CASSRAALGPEAFF
>-|16|TRBJ1-3|TRBV7-8|TRBD1
TGTGCCAGCAGCACCAGACAGGGACGCTCTGGAAACACCATATATTTT
CASSTRQGRSGNTIYF
>-|14|TRBJ1-2|TRBV27|-
TGTGCCAGCAGTTTATTTGGGGGCAACTATGGCTACACCTTC
CASSLFGGNYGYTF
>once|17|TRBJ1-3|TRBV4-1|TRBD1
TGCGCCAGCAGCCAACACACCGGGACAGACTCTGGAAACACCATATATTTT
CASSQHTGTDSGNTIYF
>-|16|TRBJ1-6|TRBV30|-
TGTGCCTGCCAAAGGGGGACTAGCTCCTATAATTCACCCCTCCACTTT
CACQRGTSSYNSPLHF
>-|15|TRBJ2-2|TRBV7-9|TRBD1
TGTGCCAGCAGCTTTGGACAGGGGAACACCGGGGAGCTGTTTTTT
CASSFGQGNTGELFF
>-|13|TRBJ2-7|TRBV19|-
TGTGCCAGTAGTCCCGGGTGGGCCTACGAGCAGTACTTC
CASSPGWAYEQYF
>few|14|TRBJ2-7|TRBV2|-
TGTGCCAGCACCCCACTGACTAGTTCCTACGAGCAGTACTTC
CASTPLTSSYEQYF
>-|15|TRBJ2-7|TRBV6-6|TRBD1
TGTGCCAGCAGTTTCCAGACGGGACAGGGAAGCGAGCAGTACTTC
CASSFQTGQGSEQYF
>few|11|TRBJ1-1|TRBV7-9|-
TGTGCCAGCAGCCCAGGCACTGAAGCTTTCTTT
CASSPGTEAFF
>-|15|TRBJ2-1|TRBV18|TRBD1
TGTGCCAGCTCACCAACGGCAGGGGGCAGGGATGAGCAGTTCTTC
CASSPTAGGRDEQFF
>-|14|TRBJ1-2|TRBV2|TRBD1
TGTGCCAGCAGTCCCGGACAGGGGTGGGACGGCTACACCTTC
CASSPGQGWDGYTF
>-|17|TRBJ2-7|TRBV2|TRBD1
TGTGCCAGCAGGAGGGGGACAGGGGGCTGGAGCTCCTACGAGCAGTACTTC
CASRRGTGGWSSYEQYF
>-|14|TRBJ2-7|TRBV7-2|-
TGTGCCAGCAGCTTAACGGGAGTCTCCTACGAGCAGTACTTC
CASSLTGVSYEQYF
>-|13|TRBJ1-4|TRBV27|-
TGTGCCAGCAGTTTGGCCAAGTATGAAAAACTGTTTTTT
CASSLAKYEKLFF
>-|15|TRBJ2-7|TRBV11-2|TRBD1
TGTGCCAGCAATCTGGGGGGGACAGGGGTGGCCGAGCAGTACTTC
CASNLGGTGVAEQYF
>-|16|TRBJ2-7|TRBV18|TRBD1
TGTGCCAGCTCACCACCGTCGAGGACAGGGGACTACGAGCAGTACTTC
CASSPPSRTGDYEQYF
>-|15|TRBJ2-7|TRBV28|TRBD2
TGTGCCAGCAGTTCCGGGACTAGCGGGAGTTACGAGCAGTACTTC
CASSSGTSGSYEQYF
>-|14|TRBJ1-4|TRBV5-1|-
TGCGCCAGTAAAAAGGGGGTGGCTAATGAAAAACTGTTTTTT
CASKKGVANEKLFF
>-|16|TRBJ2-7|TRBV5-1|TRBD2
TGCGCCAGCACCCTGGAGTTCGGGACTAGCGATGGGGAGCAGTACTTC
CASTLEFGTSDGEQYF
>few|13|TRBJ2-7|TRBV4-1|-
TGCGCCAGCAGAGAGACAGGAGCCTACGAGCAGTACTTC
CASRETGAYEQYF
>-|14|TRBJ1-1|TRBV30|-
TGTGCCTGGAGTGTCGGGGAAGCTGACACTGAAGCTTTCTTT
CAWSVGEADTEAFF
>-|15|TRBJ2-7|TRBV5-6|TRBD2
TGTGCCAGCAGGGAACTAGCGGGAGGCCCCTACGAGCAGTACTTC
CASRELAGGPYEQYF
>-|15|TRBJ1-2|TRBV7-2|TRBD1
TGTGCCAGCAGCTTAGCGACAGGGGTGACCTATGGCTACACCTTC
CASSLATGVTYGYTF
>-|14|TRBJ1-3|TRBV30|TRBD1
TGTGCCTGGAGTCTTCGGGACAGCCGAAACACCATATATTTT
CAWSLRDSRNTIYF
>-|16|TRBJ2-3|TRBV4-1|-
TGCGCCAGCAGCCGCTACCCCGAGGGAGGCACAGATACGCAGTATTTT
CASSRYPEGGTDTQYF
>-|15|TRBJ1-4|TRBV28|-
TGTGCCAGCAGTTTACCCGGGGGGGCGGGTGAAAAACTGTTTTTT
CASSLPGGAGEKLFF
>-|15|TRBJ2-7|TRBV11-3|-
TGTGCCAGCAGCTTAATGGAGAAGGCCCCCTACGAGCAGTACTTC
CASSLMEKAPYEQYF